A single sample is the source of the 22 T cell receptor beta chains below, sequenced in a study of blood T cells in healthy people across ages. A second PCR of 7 to 11 cycles used a sample-barcoded 5' primer and a J-beta primer mix. TCRdb recomputed calls from the 5' RACE reads with MiXCR, one row per CDR3 protein. The sample shows 800,000 to 1,300,000 distinct CDR3 sequences, almost 25% of them seen only once. These data were also filed under a second study, of T cells of mothers and their children.

Sequencing was performed on blood. The receptors here all came from a girl aged 2-15 years in good health.

With respect to this clonotype: Being one base from a much bigger clone, this may be a read error. The chain links TRBV29-1 to TRBJ2-1; maybe TRBD2 (5 bases). The germline V gene encodes CDR1 SQVTM and CDR2 ANQGSEA. The V end lost 7 bases, the J end lost 2 bases, and 15 bases lay between the germline ends. The CDR3 sequence is 14 residues long. The CDR3 region is CSGAGHRPYNEQFF. CDR3 nucleotides: TGCAGCGGTGCGGGTCATAGACCCTACAATGAGCAGTTCTTC.

The V call is TRBV7-2, the J call TRBJ2-5; no clear D gene. The germline CDR1 and CDR2 sequences are SGHTA and FQGNSA. CDR3 size: 14 residues. Trimming shortened V by 2 bases and J by 3 bases, and 10 bases separated the two germline ends. DNA of the CDR3: TGTGCCAGCAGCTTACGGCGGTCGAAAGAGACCCAGTACTTC. This gives the protein CASSLRRSKETQYF.

This clonotype was picked up a small number of times. The chain joins TRBV29-1 to TRBJ1-2; 7 bases align to TRBD1. Trimming took 7 bases from V and 5 from J; bases not matched to a gene: 4. The CDR3 has 11 residues. Germline CDR1 SQVTM, CDR2 ANQGSEA. CDR3 DNA sequence: TGCAGCGGCAGGGGGACTTATGGCTACACCTTC. Translating it yields CSGRGTYGYTF. The full variable domain, completed using reference TRBV29-1 and TRBJ1-2, is SAVISQKPSRDICQRGTSLTIQCQVDSQVTMMFWYRQQPGQSLTLIATANQGSEATYESGFVIDKFPISRPNLTFSTLTVSNMSPEDSSIYLCSGRGTYGYTFGSGTRLTVV.

The chain couples TRBV5-6 to TRBJ2-3; D gene unclear. Germline CDR1 reads SGHDT; CDR2 reads YYEEEE. The CDR3 sequence is 13 residues long. Trimming left V 0 bases short and J 7 bases short, with 9 bases between. The CDR3 loop reads CASSLARPHTQYF. The CDR3 nucleotides are TGTGCCAGCAGCTTGGCTCGTCCCCATACGCAGTATTTT.

V is TRBV5-6 and J is TRBJ2-1; D might be TRBD1 or TRBD2, each matching 5 bases. Per germline, CDR1 SGHDT and CDR2 YYEEEE. This CDR3 has 13 amino acids. Trimming shortened V by 3 bases and J by 8 bases, and 12 bases separated the two germline ends. In DNA form, the CDR3 reads TGTGCCAGCAGCTCCCTTTGGGGGTATGAGCAGTTCTTC. Residues: CASSSLWGYEQFF.

The chain couples TRBV7-9 to TRBJ2-1; 10 bases align to TRBD2. Germline V CDR1 and CDR2: SEHNR, FQNEAQ (reference sequence). V trimming: 1 base; J trimming: 10 bases; junction bases outside the gene matches: 13. The CDR3 runs 17 residues. CDR3 nucleotides: TGTGCCAGCAGCTTAGATACAAATCCGGGACTAGCGTTAGAGCAGTTCTTC. Amino acids: CASSLDTNPGLALEQFF.

This clonotype turned up a few times. V gene TRBV29-1 combines with J gene TRBJ2-1; TRBD2 aligns across 8 bases. The ends lost 5 bases at V and 9 bases at J; junction bases unmatched: 15. The CDR3 length is 15 residues. Germline assignment: CDR1 SQVTM and CDR2 ANQGSEA. Written as DNA, the CDR3 is TGCAGCGTTTACGCACCGGGACTAGTGGAGGGTGAGCAGTTCTTC. It codes for CSVYAPGLVEGEQFF.

The chain has TRBV29-1 and TRBJ2-5; 10 bases fit TRBD2. The J call may be mistaken, given a closer DNA end match to TRBJ2-7. The CDR3 consists of 15 residues. CDR1 and CDR2 (germline): SQVTM, ANQGSEA. CDR3 nucleotide sequence: TGCAGCGTTGTAGGGACTAGCGATGGGTCCTACGAGCAGTACTTC. Translated: CSVVGTSDGSYEQYF.

The chain joins TRBV27 to TRBJ1-2; D is unresolved. Between the trimmed V and J ends, which lost 0 bases and 8 bases, there was a span of 10 bases. Per the germline V gene, CDR1 is MNHEY and CDR2 is SMNVEV (reference sequence). The CDR3 consists of 13 residues. CDR3 nucleotides: TGTGCCAGCAGTTTATCGGGAGGGCAGGGCTACACCTTC. It yields the protein CASSLSGGQGYTF.

This chain joins TRBV4-1 and TRBJ2-1, with D possibly matching TRBD1 (5 bases). Germline V CDR1 and CDR2: MGHRA, YSYEKL. Trimming removed 3 bases from V and 10 bases from J, with 19 bases in between. This CDR3 has 15 residues. The CDR3 region has the DNA TGCGCCAGCAGCCACATTGGCCTAGGGGCTTGGGAGCAGTTCTTC. Its protein product is CASSHIGLGAWEQFF.

The table lists this clonotype with a few counts. The chain couples TRBV28 to TRBJ2-5, with a tentative D call TRBD1 (6 bases). The DNA end is a closer match to TRBJ2-7, so the J assignment may be wrong. The CDR3 sequence is 13 residues long. CDR1 and CDR2 (germline): MDHEN, SYDVKM. The CDR3 here is CASSPTEGDEQYF. CDR3 nucleotides: TGTGCCAGCTCCCCGACAGAGGGGGACGAGCAGTACTTC.

The chain uses TRBV7-8 and TRBJ1-2; the D is unclear. V lost 5 bases and J lost 4, with 11 bases in between. Germline-derived CDR1 and CDR2 are SGHVS and FQNEAQ. The length of the CDR3 is 13 residues. This chain's CDR3 is CASSPRVAYGYTF. CDR3 nucleotides: TGTGCCAGCAGCCCACGGGTTGCCTATGGCTACACCTTC.

This clonotype was seen more than once but under ten times. The chain couples TRBV27 to TRBJ1-5; the D gene is possibly TRBD1 (6 bases). Germline V gene sequence: CDR1 MNHEY, CDR2 SMNVEV (reference sequence). V lost 3 bases and J lost 7, with 13 bases in between. This CDR3 has 14 amino acids. In DNA, the CDR3 is TGTGCCAGCAGTTTGGCAGGGGTGGGGCAGCCCCAGCATTTT. Translation: CASSLAGVGQPQHF.

This clonotype was counted many times. This sequence joins TRBV14 and TRBJ2-5, with D possibly matching TRBD1 (6 bases). The DNA end is a closer match to TRBJ2-7, so the J assignment may be wrong. CDR1 and CDR2 from the germline V gene are SGHDN and FVKESK. This CDR3 region has 14 residues. The DNA of the CDR3 is TGTGCCAGCAGCCAAGTCAGGGGACCCTACGAGCAGTACTTC. Amino acids: CASSQVRGPYEQYF.

This clonotype was counted only a few times. The rearrangement links TRBV20-1 to TRBJ2-1; a possible D gene is TRBD2 (5 bases). The V gene lost 1 base and the J gene lost 12 bases, with 16 bases spanning the gap. The CDR3 runs to 13 residues. Looked up from germline, CDR1 is DFQATT and CDR2 is SNEGSKA (reference sequence). CDR3 protein: CSARVVGNEGQFF. The CDR3 DNA reads as TGCAGTGCTAGAGTGGTGGGGAATGAGGGGCAGTTCTTC.

This clonotype was found a few times. This chain connects TRBV4-3 to TRBJ2-5; D is ambiguous. The CDR3 runs 17 residues. V dropped 1 base and J dropped 4 bases, with 19 bases sitting between them. Germline V gene sequence: CDR1 LGHNA, CDR2 YSLEER. This chain's CDR3 is CASSQVFMVTDAETQYF. The CDR3 nucleotides read TGCGCCAGCAGCCAAGTGTTTATGGTAACAGACGCAGAGACCCAGTACTTC.

The rearrangement uses TRBV7-8 and TRBJ2-2; TRBD1 agrees at 12 bases. CDR1 is SGHVS, CDR2 FQNEAQ, per germline. This CDR3 region has 19 residues. The V and J ends lost 4 bases and 7 bases, in that order; junction bases with no gene match: 16. The CDR3 spells CASSSPGQGAYGVGGELFF. CDR3 coding DNA: TGTGCCAGCAGCTCACCGGGACAGGGGGCTTATGGAGTGGGCGGGGAGCTGTTTTTT.

This chain uses TRBV12-3 or TRBV12-4 with TRBJ2-5; D may match TRBD1 or TRBD2 (5 bases each). This CDR3 is built from 14 residues. V lost 7 bases and J lost 5, with 17 bases in between. CDR3 coding DNA: TGTGCCAGCACCTTTGAGGGGCCAAGGGAGACCCAGTACTTC. Encoded protein: CASTFEGPRETQYF.

This sequence joins TRBV11-2 and TRBJ2-5; 8 bases align to TRBD2. The V gene end was trimmed by 7 bases and the J gene end by 5 bases; junction bases not matched to a gene: 6. The length of the CDR3 is 13 residues. Germline V lookup: CDR1 SGHAT, CDR2 FQNNGV. CDR3 loop: CASKEAGVETQYF. The CDR3 DNA sequence: TGTGCCAGCAAGGAAGCGGGAGTGGAGACCCAGTACTTC. Using reference TRBV11-2 and TRBJ2-5 for the parts outside the CDR3, the full variable domain is EAGVAQSPRYKIIEKRQSVAFWCNPISGHATLYWYQQILGQGPKLLIQFQNNGVVDDSQLPKDRFSAERLKGVDSTLKIQPAKLEDSAVYLCASKEAGVETQYFGPGTRLLVL.

This clonotype was observed a handful of times. The chain is built from TRBV5-1 and TRBJ2-5; 13 nucleotides align to TRBD2. The J call may be faulty, since TRBJ2-1 better matches the DNA end. The length of the CDR3 is 16 residues. CDR1 is SGHRS, CDR2 YFSETQ, per germline. The CDR3, as DNA: TGCGCCAGCAGCGGGAAACTAGCGGGAGGGCCCAATGAGCAGTTCTTC. Its protein is CASSGKLAGGPNEQFF.

Only a few counts were recorded for this clonotype. The chain joins TRBV5-1 to TRBJ1-1; TRBD1 might be the D (5 bases). The CDR3 is made up of 15 amino acids. The germline CDR1 and CDR2 sequences are SGHRS and YFSETQ. V gave up 2 bases and J gave up 3 bases, with 14 bases separating them. In DNA, the CDR3 is TGCGCCAGCAGCTTACCAGGGTACCCGGACACTGAAGCTTTCTTT. Protein: CASSLPGYPDTEAFF.

This clonotype was recorded at least ten times. The CDR3 DNA is TGTGCCAGCAGTTTTTTGGGATTTGGCTACACCTTC. This codes for CASSFLGFGYTF. The chain recombines TRBV28 with TRBJ1-2; D is uncertain. The V gene lost 3 bases and the J gene lost 7 bases, with 9 bases spanning the gap. Germline V gene sequence: CDR1 MDHEN, CDR2 SYDVKM. The CDR3 consists of 12 residues.